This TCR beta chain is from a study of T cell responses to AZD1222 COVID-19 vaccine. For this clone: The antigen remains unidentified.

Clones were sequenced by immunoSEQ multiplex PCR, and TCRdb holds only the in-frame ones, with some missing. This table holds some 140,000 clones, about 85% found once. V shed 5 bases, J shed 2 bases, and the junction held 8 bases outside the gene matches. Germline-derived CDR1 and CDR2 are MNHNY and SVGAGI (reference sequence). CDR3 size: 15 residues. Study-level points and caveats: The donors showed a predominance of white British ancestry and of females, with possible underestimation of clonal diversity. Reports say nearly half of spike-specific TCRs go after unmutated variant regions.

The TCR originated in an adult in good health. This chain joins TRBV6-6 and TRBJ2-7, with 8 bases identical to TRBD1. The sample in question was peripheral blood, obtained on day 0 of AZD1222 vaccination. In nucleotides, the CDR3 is TGTGCCAGCAGTCGCACAGGGGGTGCAGCCTACGAGCAGTACTTC. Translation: CASSRTGGAAYEQYF.